These 18 T cell receptor beta chains were all obtained from the same sample, sequenced in a study of T cell responses to AZD1222 COVID-19 vaccine. Assay: immunoSEQ multiplex PCR; the TCRdb copy retains only in-frame clones and omits some. Of 90,000 to 100,000 clones in the sample, roughly 90% are singletons; the top ten hold around 3%. The sample consisted of peripheral blood, taken on day 0 of AZD1222 vaccination. The receptors derive from an adult in good health.

V gene TRBV7-2 combines with J gene TRBJ1-5, with 9 bases identical to TRBD1. Germline loops: CDR1 SGHTA, CDR2 FQGNSA. V was clipped by 0 bases and J by 6 bases; unmatched bases: 3. The CDR3 is made up of 15 amino acids. The CDR3 loop reads CASSLAPTGGQPQHF. For the CDR3, the DNA is TGTGCCAGCAGCTTAGCGCCGACAGGGGGTCAGCCCCAGCATTTT.

This chain connects TRBV28 to TRBJ1-4, with D unclear. The CDR3 covers 18 residues. The germline V and J ends were trimmed by 3 bases and 5 bases, with 22 bases remaining between them. Germline CDR1 MDHEN, CDR2 SYDVKM. In nucleotides, the CDR3 is TGTGCCAGCAGTTTGGTCGTGGTGAGAAAACCGGTAAATGAAAAACTGTTTTTT. As protein: CASSLVVVRKPVNEKLFF.

This chain uses TRBV4-2 with TRBJ1-1, with D possibly matching TRBD1 (6 bases). CDR1 and CDR2 from the germline V gene are LGHNA and YNFKEQ. The V end lost 0 bases, the J end lost 5 bases, and 13 bases lay between the germline ends. The CDR3 sequence is 15 residues long. CDR3 in amino acids: CASSQEFLGATEAFF. The CDR3 region has the DNA TGTGCCAGCAGCCAAGAGTTTCTGGGGGCGACTGAAGCTTTCTTT.

This chain links TRBV5-1 with TRBJ2-1; D call uncertain. V was trimmed by 0 bases and J by 4 bases, leaving 14 bases between them. Germline CDR1 and CDR2: SGHRS and YFSETQ. This CDR3 region has 16 residues. The CDR3 here is CASSLAAERYYNEQFF. In nucleotides, the CDR3 is TGCGCCAGCAGCTTGGCGGCGGAACGCTATTACAATGAGCAGTTCTTC.

This clone was seen more than once but under ten times. The CDR3 nucleotides read TGTGCCAGCAGTTTAACCACAGGTGTCGAAAAACTGTTTTTT. Translated, it gives CASSLTTGVEKLFF. The chain combines TRBV27 with TRBJ1-4; possibly TRBD1 for D (5 bases). Germline-derived CDR1 and CDR2 are MNHEY and SMNVEV (reference sequence). This CDR3 spans 14 amino acids. The V end was cut by 2 bases, the J end by 8 bases, with 12 bases between.

V gene TRBV5-1 combines with J gene TRBJ2-5; TRBD1 aligns across 9 bases. There are 13 residues in the CDR3. V lost 4 bases to trimming and J lost 4 bases; unmatched junction nucleotides: 2. Germline V gives CDR1 SGHRS, CDR2 YFSETQ. This CDR3 reads CASSGDRAETQYF. The CDR3 DNA follows: TGCGCCAGCAGCGGGGACAGGGCAGAGACCCAGTACTTC.

The chain carries TRBV28 and TRBJ1-1; D is possibly TRBD1 (5 bases). The CDR3 length is 13 residues. Trimming shortened V by 4 bases and J by 5 bases, and 11 bases separated the two germline ends. Germline CDR1 MDHEN, CDR2 SYDVKM. The CDR3 DNA sequence: TGTGCCAGCAGTTCCCGGGGCCGAACTGAAGCTTTCTTT. This codes for CASSSRGRTEAFF.

The gene calls are TRBV5-7 and TRBJ1-2; perhaps TRBD1 as D (5 bases). TRBV5-7 is recorded as an ORF, its role being uncertain. The CDR3 runs 17 residues. Trimming cost V 1 base and J 4 bases, with 20 bases left between them. The CDR3 DNA is TGTGCCAGCAGCTTGCTTAGAGGGACTAAGCCCCTCTATGGCTACACCTTC. Amino acids: CASSLLRGTKPLYGYTF.

The chain couples TRBV7-9 to TRBJ2-5; D might be TRBD1 (5 bases). The V gene's germline CDR1 is SEHNR and CDR2 FQNEAQ (reference sequence). The CDR3 runs to 14 residues. Trimming took 1 base from V and 1 from J, leaving 7 bases between them. CDR3 sequence (DNA): TGTGCCAGCAGCTTAGACAGGAGCCAAGAGACCCAGTACTTC. The encoded protein is CASSLDRSQETQYF.

The chain joins TRBV7-5 to TRBJ2-7; the DNA was not compared with TRBD1, the D call given in the table. TRBV7-5 counts as a pseudogene. This CDR3 contains 20 residues. CDR3 protein: CARSFREGGQGTRSSYEQYF. The CDR3 DNA reads TGTGCCAGAAGCTTTCGAGAAGGAGGACAGGGGACGAGGAGCTCCTACGAGCAGTACTTC.

The V call is TRBV6-5, the J call TRBJ1-5; TRBD1 might be the D (6 bases). Trimming left V 2 bases short and J 7 bases short, with 15 bases between. The germline V gene has CDR1 MNHEY and CDR2 SVGAGI. The CDR3 runs to 15 residues. DNA for the CDR3: TGTGCCAGCAGTTACGGCAGGGGTTTCCGGCAGCCCCAGCATTTT. Translating gives CASSYGRGFRQPQHF.

The chain couples TRBV27 to TRBJ2-5, with TRBD1 matching over 9 bases. The V segment lost 4 bases and the J segment 5 bases; nucleotides outside the gene matches: 8. The CDR3 contains 15 residues. Germline CDR1 MNHEY, CDR2 SMNVEV (reference sequence). For the CDR3, the DNA is TGTGCCAGCAGTTACTTCGGACAGGGGATGGAGACCCAGTACTTC. Its translation is CASSYFGQGMETQYF.

The chain combines TRBV6-6 with TRBJ2-3, with 13 bases that match TRBD2. CDR3 length equals 16 residues. Per the germline V gene, CDR1 is MNHNY and CDR2 is SVGAGI (reference sequence). Trimming took 4 bases from V and 1 from J; bases not matched to a gene: 2. In DNA, the CDR3 is TGTGCCAGCAGTTTCGGACTAGCGGGAGGCACAGATACGCAGTATTTT. Amino acid sequence: CASSFGLAGGTDTQYF.

This rearrangement joins TRBV28 to TRBJ2-3, with D tentatively TRBD2 (6 bases). The CDR3 is 18 residues long. The ends were cut back, 4 bases at V and 0 bases at J, with 20 bases in the middle. Germline-derived CDR1 and CDR2 are MDHEN and SYDVKM. CDR3 protein: CASSSSDYWGTSTDTQYF. DNA for the CDR3: TGTGCCAGCAGTTCATCGGACTACTGGGGGACTAGCACAGATACGCAGTATTTT.

This chain joins TRBV6-5 and TRBJ2-1; no definite D call. CDR3 size: 10 residues. Germline V gives CDR1 MNHEY, CDR2 SVGAGI. The germline V and J ends were trimmed by 6 bases and 4 bases, with 1 base remaining between them. The CDR3 loop reads CASRYNEQFF. CDR3 DNA sequence: TGTGCCAGCAGGTACAATGAGCAGTTCTTC.

The chain has TRBV5-6 and TRBJ2-1; TRBD2 matches at 9 bases. There are 14 residues in the CDR3. J was trimmed by 7 bases and V by 4 bases; bases with no gene match: 6. Germline V gene sequence: CDR1 SGHDT, CDR2 YYEEEE. DNA for the CDR3: TGTGCCAGCAGCCCCTGGACTAGCGTGAATGAGCAGTTCTTC. Amino acids: CASSPWTSVNEQFF.

The chain carries TRBV30 and TRBJ2-3; D not certain. CDR3 length equals 12 residues. Trimming shortened V by 0 bases and J by 10 bases, and 11 bases separated the two germline ends. Germline CDR1 GTSNPN, CDR2 SVGIG (reference sequence). The CDR3 spells CAWSVPGSSQYF. In DNA, the CDR3 is TGTGCCTGGAGTGTACCGGGTAGTTCGCAGTATTTT. The full variable domain, with the rest looked up from reference TRBV30 and TRBJ2-3, is SQTIHQWPATLVQPVGSPLSLECTVEGTSNPNLYWYRQAAGRGLQLLFYSVGIGQISSEVPQNLSASRPQDRQFILSSKKLLLSDSGFYLCAWSVPGSSQYFGPGTRLTVL.

The chain links TRBV7-2 to TRBJ2-4; 8 bases are shared with TRBD1. The CDR3 loop spans 16 amino acids. Per the germline V gene, CDR1 is SGHTA and CDR2 is FQGNSA. V lost 5 bases to trimming and J lost 8 bases; unmatched junction nucleotides: 14. The CDR3 loop reads CASSLGTGYPRDIQYF. The CDR3 bases are TGTGCCAGCAGCCTAGGGACAGGCTACCCACGGGACATTCAGTACTTC.